Below are 28 T cell receptor beta chains sequenced from a single sample in a study of response to subunit inactivated influenza vaccine. MiXCR, run by TCRdb on the RT-PCR reads, gives a single entry per CDR3 protein. Of about 570,000 distinct CDR3 sequences listed, roughly 12% are singletons. In addition, the sample was reused for a study of T cells expressing NK-cell markers. That source reports: For TCR beta, cDNA was produced by 5'RACE template switching with UMIs.

The starting material was PBMCs from blood, obtained on the day of vaccination. The receptors come from a man over 45 who received an inactivated influenza vaccine.

The chain employs TRBV9 and TRBJ2-7; D is possibly TRBD1 (6 bases). Germline V gives CDR1 SGDLS, CDR2 YYNGEE. The CDR3 has 14 amino acids. Trimming left V 4 bases short and J 1 base short, with 12 bases between. The CDR3 DNA follows: TGTGCCAGCAGCCCCCGGACAGAATCCTACGAGCAGTACTTC. Translated, it gives CASSPRTESYEQYF.

This clonotype was counted only a few times. The genes are TRBV7-8 and TRBJ2-2; D possibly corresponds to TRBD1 (6 bases). The CDR3 spans 15 residues. Germline V gives CDR1 SGHVS, CDR2 FQNEAQ. Trimming stripped 8 bases from V and 3 bases from J, with 16 bases between. The CDR3 loop is CASGITTGYTGELFF. DNA for the CDR3: TGTGCCAGCGGAATCACTACAGGGTACACCGGGGAGCTGTTTTTT.

This clonotype was picked up a small number of times. This chain links TRBV4-3 with TRBJ2-5, with D possibly being TRBD2 (7 bases). The V and J ends lost 4 bases and 2 bases respectively, with 14 bases between them. The germline CDR1 and CDR2 sequences are LGHNA and YSLEER. There are 15 residues in the CDR3. CDR3 region: CASSRTGGPQETQYF. CDR3 in DNA: TGCGCCAGCAGCCGGACCGGGGGGCCTCAAGAGACCCAGTACTTC.

This clonotype came up many times. The genes are TRBV5-1 and TRBJ2-3, with a tentative D call TRBD2 (7 bases). Trimming stripped 0 bases from V and 7 bases from J, with 15 bases between. In germline, CDR1 is SGHRS, CDR2 YFSETQ. The CDR3 sequence is 15 residues long. In nucleotides, the CDR3 is TGCGCCAGCAGCTTGGATGGGGGGGCAAGTCATACGCAGTATTTT. Its protein is CASSLDGGASHTQYF.

The J gene is TRBJ2-3, the V gene TRBV6-1, with D tentatively TRBD1 (6 bases). Per the germline V gene, CDR1 is MNHNS and CDR2 is SASEGT. V shed 3 bases and J shed 11 bases, with 9 bases lying between them. The CDR3 runs to 11 residues. The chain's CDR3 is CASSDGTRQYF. In DNA, the CDR3 is TGTGCCAGCAGTGATGGGACAAGGCAGTATTTT.

This clonotype was counted ten times or more. The V call is TRBV29-1, the J call TRBJ2-3, with a possible D match to TRBD1 (6 bases). V lost 3 bases, J lost 9 bases, and 13 bases lay in between. The germline CDR1 and CDR2 sequences are SQVTM and ANQGSEA. The CDR3 runs to 12 residues. The CDR3 DNA follows: TGCAGCGTTGAGGATTTAGGGGGAACGCAGTATTTT. Amino acids: CSVEDLGGTQYF.

This clonotype occurred a few times. The CDR3 coding sequence is TGCGCCAGCAGCCAAGAGCATAGCAATCAGCCCCAGCATTTT. As protein: CASSQEHSNQPQHF. The V call is TRBV4-1, the J call TRBJ1-5; the D is unclear. The CDR3 runs 14 residues. The germline V gene has CDR1 MGHRA and CDR2 YSYEKL. Trimming left V 0 bases short and J 0 bases short, with 3 bases between.

The chain combines TRBV27 with TRBJ2-1, with D perhaps assigned TRBD1 or TRBD2 (5 bases each). V was trimmed by 4 bases and J by 2 bases, leaving 15 bases between them. Germline CDR1 is MNHEY and CDR2 is SMNVEV (reference sequence). The CDR3 is made up of 16 amino acids. The CDR3 sequence: CASSSPPGRTYNEQFF. CDR3 nucleotide sequence: TGTGCCAGCAGTTCCCCGCCGGGACGGACCTACAATGAGCAGTTCTTC.

V and J are TRBV29-1 and TRBJ2-3; the D gene could be TRBD1 or TRBD2 (5 bases each). The CDR3 is 15 amino acids. The germline gives CDR1 SQVTM, CDR2 ANQGSEA. Between the trimmed V and J ends, which lost 7 bases and 0 bases, there was a span of 17 bases. CDR3 bases: TGCAGCGCCTATGGGGGATCCCCTAGCACAGATACGCAGTATTTT. This encodes CSAYGGSPSTDTQYF.

CDR3 bases: TGTGCCAGCAGTTACTCGAGCGAGGCTTTCTTT. Translating it yields CASSYSSEAFF. This chain uses TRBV6-2 or TRBV6-3 with TRBJ1-1; D is unresolved. CDR1 MNHEY and CDR2 SVGEGT come from the germline V gene. The CDR3 runs to 11 residues. Trimming took off 0 bases at V and 11 bases at J, with 7 bases between the two ends.

The rearrangement uses TRBV5-1 and TRBJ2-4; 7 bases match TRBD1. This CDR3 spans 15 amino acids. V shed 4 bases and J 1 base; nucleotides not matched to a gene: 5. Germline V gene lookup returns CDR1 SGHRS and CDR2 YFSETQ. CDR3 nucleotide sequence: TGCGCCAGCAGCGAGGGGGCTGGGGCCAAAAACATTCAGTACTTC. This codes for CASSEGAGAKNIQYF.

As for this clonotype: Since a much larger clone is just one base distant, this may be a read error. The chain employs TRBV18 and TRBJ2-3; possibly TRBD1 or TRBD2 for D (5 bases each). This CDR3 contains 16 residues. CDR1 KGHSH and CDR2 LQKENI come from the germline V gene. V lost 7 bases and J 4 bases, leaving 21 bases between the germline ends. The CDR3 region is CASLPGQGLRADTQYF. CDR3 DNA: TGTGCCAGCTTACCGGGGCAGGGCTTAAGGGCAGATACGCAGTATTTT.

The rearrangement joins TRBV7-2 to TRBJ2-1, with no clear D. Per germline, CDR1 SGHTA and CDR2 FQGNSA. CDR3 length: 14 residues. V was pared by 8 bases and J by 6 bases, with 17 bases between. The CDR3 nucleotides are TGTGCCAGCTTGGGGTTCGATCGAGTCAATGAGCAGTTCTTC. The encoded protein is CASLGFDRVNEQFF.

This clonotype has a handful of counts. The V and J genes are TRBV7-2 and TRBJ1-6; TRBD1 matches at 9 bases. Germline values: CDR1 SGHTA, CDR2 FQGNSA. Trimming took 3 bases from V and 6 from J; bases not matched to a gene: 3. The CDR3 consists of 15 residues. In DNA form, the CDR3 reads TGTGCCAGCAGCTTTCGGGACAGGGTTAATTCACCCCTCCACTTT. Translation: CASSFRDRVNSPLHF.

DNA of the CDR3: TGTGCCAGCAGGATACAGGGACTTAACACTGAAGCTTTCTTT. Residues: CASRIQGLNTEAFF. The chain carries TRBV7-2 and TRBJ1-1; D may be TRBD1 (6 bases). CDR3 length equals 14 residues. V lost 6 bases to trimming and J lost 2 bases, with 13 bases between them. Germline assignment: CDR1 SGHTA and CDR2 FQGNSA.

V usage is TRBV6-1 and J usage is TRBJ2-7, with TRBD1 identical over 7 bases. The junction had 6 bases not matched to a gene; V was cut back by 0 bases and J by 4 bases. The CDR3 contains 15 residues. Germline V gives CDR1 MNHNS, CDR2 SASEGT. In DNA, the CDR3 is TGTGCCAGCAGTGAAGCGGGACAGACTAATTACGAGCAGTACTTC. This encodes CASSEAGQTNYEQYF.

This clonotype occurred many times. The V gene is TRBV20-1, the J gene TRBJ1-2; D remains ambiguous. This CDR3 region has 12 residues. Germline assignment: CDR1 DFQATT and CDR2 SNEGSKA (reference sequence). Trimming took off 7 bases at V and 3 bases at J, with 12 bases between the two ends. This CDR3 is CSEGYGDYGYTF. The CDR3 region has the DNA TGCAGTGAAGGGTATGGGGACTATGGCTACACCTTC.

The chain has TRBV6-5 and TRBJ1-2; the D is unclear. This CDR3 region has 16 residues. Trimming took 3 bases from V and 4 from J, leaving 18 bases between them. Germline V gives CDR1 MNHEY, CDR2 SVGAGI. The CDR3 sequence: CASSYEGIHRAYGYTF. The CDR3, as DNA: TGTGCCAGCAGTTATGAAGGGATACACCGAGCCTATGGCTACACCTTC.

This chain uses TRBV5-1 with TRBJ2-1, with D unclear. The CDR3 sequence is 19 residues long. Germline-derived CDR1 and CDR2 are SGHRS and YFSETQ. Trimming stripped 0 bases from V and 0 bases from J, with 19 bases between. The CDR3 DNA reads TGCGCCAGCAGCTTGGCCGTTAAATTCACGGAAAGCTCCTACAATGAGCAGTTCTTC. Amino acids: CASSLAVKFTESSYNEQFF.

The chain joins TRBV12-3 or TRBV12-4 to TRBJ2-7; TRBD2 agrees at 10 bases. The CDR3 contains 13 residues. V shed 6 bases, J shed 7 bases, and the junction held 6 bases outside the gene matches. The DNA for the CDR3 is TGTGCCAGCAGCCGCCAACTAGCGGGAGAGCAGTACTTC. It translates to CASSRQLAGEQYF.

The chain links TRBV10-3 to TRBJ2-3; TRBD2 aligns across 9 bases. Germline-derived CDR1 and CDR2 are ENHRY and SYGVKD. CDR3 length: 16 amino acids. J gave up 6 bases and V 3 bases, and 10 bases lay outside the gene matches. CDR3 bases: TGTGCCATCAGTGACGGGGGACTAGCCCGAGGGGATACGCAGTATTTT. It is translated as CAISDGGLARGDTQYF.

This clonotype was detected a few times. This sequence joins TRBV20-1 and TRBJ2-3; TRBD1 aligns across 8 bases. The V gene's germline CDR1 is DFQATT and CDR2 SNEGSKA (reference sequence). CDR3 length equals 16 residues. The V segment lost 2 bases and the J segment 3 bases; nucleotides outside the gene matches: 10. CDR3 DNA: TGCAGTGCTAGACCCTACAGGGGGAAATTGACAGATACGCAGTATTTT. It is translated as CSARPYRGKLTDTQYF.

This clonotype was counted between two and nine times. The V call is TRBV2, the J call TRBJ2-1, with D perhaps matching TRBD1 or TRBD2 (5 bases each). The V and J ends lost 4 bases and 8 bases respectively, with 15 bases between them. The germline CDR1 and CDR2 sequences are SNHLY and FYNNEI. The CDR3 loop spans 14 amino acids. The CDR3 reads CASSVDRGGDEQFF. Written as DNA, the CDR3 is TGTGCCAGCAGTGTGGATCGGGGCGGCGATGAGCAGTTCTTC.

This clonotype was counted only a few times. CDR3 region: CSVEGESYNEQFF. CDR3 sequence (DNA): TGCAGCGTTGAGGGGGAGTCCTACAATGAGCAGTTCTTC. This sequence joins TRBV29-1 and TRBJ2-1; D may match TRBD1 or TRBD2 (5 bases each). Germline V gene sequence: CDR1 SQVTM, CDR2 ANQGSEA. The CDR3 length is 13 residues. V shed 3 bases and J shed 1 base, with 7 bases lying between them.

This clonotype was recorded a few times. This CDR3 is CASSMGGQGGYTQYF. The DNA for the CDR3 is TGTGCCAGCAGTATGGGGGGACAGGGAGGATATACGCAGTATTTT. The chain has TRBV12-3 or TRBV12-4 and TRBJ2-3, with 9 bases fitting TRBD1. CDR3 size: 15 residues. With V trimmed by 5 bases and J by 7 bases, 10 bases remained unmatched.

This clonotype was seen more than once but under ten times. The V call is TRBV12-3 or TRBV12-4, the J call TRBJ1-4; the match to TRBD1 covers 9 bases. The CDR3 has 14 amino acids. V trimming: 6 bases; J trimming: 7 bases; junction bases outside the gene matches: 6. CDR3 sequence: CASSPGTGREKLFF. The CDR3, as DNA: TGTGCCAGCAGCCCCGGGACAGGGCGTGAAAAACTGTTTTTT.

This clonotype was seen more than once but under ten times. The chain joins TRBV18 to TRBJ2-1; D unresolved. Germline CDR1 reads KGHSH; CDR2 reads LQKENI. Between the trimmed V and J ends, which lost 3 bases and 8 bases, there was a span of 11 bases. The CDR3 totals 13 residues. CDR3 in DNA: TGTGCCAGCTCACCTCCCAGACGCGATGAGCAGTTCTTC. The encoded protein is CASSPPRRDEQFF.

This clonotype appeared many times. Written as DNA, the CDR3 is TGCAGCGTCCAAACCTGGGACGGCCTGGAGCAGTACTTC. Amino acid sequence: CSVQTWDGLEQYF. The V call is TRBV29-1, the J call TRBJ2-7; D may correspond to TRBD1 or TRBD2 (5 bases each). Germline V gene data show CDR1 as SQVTM and CDR2 as ANQGSEA. Trimming took off 6 bases at V and 7 bases at J, with 19 bases between the two ends. This CDR3 has 13 residues.